A single sample is the source of the 3 T cell receptor beta chains below, sequenced in a study of blood T cells in healthy people across ages. A second 7 to 11 cycle PCR used barcoded and J-beta primers. MiXCR, run by TCRdb on the 5' RACE reads, gives a single entry per CDR3 protein. The sample has around 1.5 million distinct CDR3 sequences; roughly 40% are singletons. Specimen: blood. The receptors derive from a woman aged 18-29 years in good health.

The V call is TRBV5-1, the J call TRBJ2-1; 9 positions agree with TRBD1. Germline CDR1 and CDR2: SGHRS and YFSETQ. The CDR3 spans 16 residues. Unmatched junction bases numbered 8, after V lost 4 bases and J lost 3 bases. CDR3 DNA: TGCGCCAGCAGCGCAGGACAGGGGTTAGACTACAATGAGCAGTTCTTC. Translation gives CASSAGQGLDYNEQFF.

The rearrangement links TRBV15 to TRBJ2-5; D is possibly TRBD2 (5 bases). Germline V gene sequence: CDR1 LNHNV, CDR2 YYDKDF (reference sequence). Trimming took 5 bases from V and 12 from J, leaving 19 bases between them. The CDR3 totals 13 residues. In DNA form, the CDR3 reads TGTGCCACCAGCGCCCAAACCGGGAATACGGAGTACTTC. Residues: CATSAQTGNTEYF.

J is TRBJ1-5 and V is TRBV29-1, with D perhaps TRBD1 (6 bases). V lost 6 bases, J lost 2 bases, and 11 bases lay in between. The CDR3 has 13 amino acids. The germline gives CDR1 SQVTM, CDR2 ANQGSEA. CDR3 nucleotides: TGCAGCGTAACAAAGGGGGGCAATCAGCCCCAGCATTTT. The encoded protein is CSVTKGGNQPQHF.